This T cell receptor beta chain was sequenced in a study of blood T cells in healthy people across ages. A minimum of 7 million PBMCs was isolated per sample. The second PCR ran roughly 6 to 11 cycles with a sample-barcoded 5' primer and J-beta primers. A single record per CDR3 protein comes from TCRdb applying MiXCR to the 5' RACE reads. The sample records about 1.4 million distinct CDR3 sequences, around 55% being singletons. Study outcomes and limitations: Observed TCR beta diversity showed a strong correlation with the percentage of naive T cells as measured by flow cytometry. Older age coincided with a roughly linear decline in TCR beta diversity per million T cells.

This clonotype has a handful of counts. The target antigen is unknown. Trimming at V came to 4 bases and at J to 2 bases, leaving 3 bases not matched to a gene. The CDR3 has 14 amino acids. This receptor was obtained from a young man in good health. The sequenced sample was blood. The rearrangement links TRBV12-3 or TRBV12-4 to TRBJ2-3; the match to TRBD1 covers 7 bases. CDR3 nucleotides: TGTGCCAGCAGTTGGGGACAGACCACAGATACGCAGTATTTT. Translating it yields CASSWGQTTDTQYF.